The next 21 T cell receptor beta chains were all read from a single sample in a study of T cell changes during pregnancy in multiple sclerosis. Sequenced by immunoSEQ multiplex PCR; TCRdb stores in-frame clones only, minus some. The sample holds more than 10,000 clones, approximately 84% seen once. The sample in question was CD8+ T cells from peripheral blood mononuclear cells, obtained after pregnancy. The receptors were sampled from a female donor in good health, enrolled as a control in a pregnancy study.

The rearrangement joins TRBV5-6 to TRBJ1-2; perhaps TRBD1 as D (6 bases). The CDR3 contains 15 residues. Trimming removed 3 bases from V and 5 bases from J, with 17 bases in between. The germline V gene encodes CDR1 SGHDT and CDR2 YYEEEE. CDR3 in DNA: TGTGCCAGCAGCTCCCCCTCGATCGACAGGTATGGCTACACCTTC. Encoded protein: CASSSPSIDRYGYTF.

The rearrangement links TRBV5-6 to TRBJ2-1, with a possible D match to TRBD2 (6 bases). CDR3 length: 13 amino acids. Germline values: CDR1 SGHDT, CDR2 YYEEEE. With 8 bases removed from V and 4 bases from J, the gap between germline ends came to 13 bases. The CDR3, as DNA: TGTGCCAGTCGCGGGACGGTATACAATGAGCAGTTCTTC. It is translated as CASRGTVYNEQFF.

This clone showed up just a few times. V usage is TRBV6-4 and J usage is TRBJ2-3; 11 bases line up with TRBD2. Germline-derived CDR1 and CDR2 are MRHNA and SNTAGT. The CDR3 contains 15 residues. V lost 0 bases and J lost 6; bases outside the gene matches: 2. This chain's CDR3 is CASSDSASGGDTQYF. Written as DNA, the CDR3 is TGTGCCAGCAGTGACTCAGCTAGCGGGGGGGATACGCAGTATTTT.

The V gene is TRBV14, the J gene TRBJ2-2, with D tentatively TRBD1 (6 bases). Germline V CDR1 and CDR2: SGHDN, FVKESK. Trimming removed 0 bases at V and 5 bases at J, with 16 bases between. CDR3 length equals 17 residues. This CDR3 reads CASSQEGRGTWTGELFF. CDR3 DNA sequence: TGTGCCAGCAGCCAAGAAGGCAGGGGTACTTGGACCGGGGAGCTGTTTTTT.

The CDR3 nucleotides read TGTGCCAGCAGCTTACTAGGGCGGGGCAACACCGGGGAGCTGTTTTTT. Translating gives CASSLLGRGNTGELFF. The chain employs TRBV5-4 and TRBJ2-2, with a tentative D call TRBD2 (6 bases). The length of the CDR3 is 16 residues. Trimming took off 2 bases at V and 2 bases at J, with 13 bases between the two ends. Germline values: CDR1 SGHNT, CDR2 YYREEE (reference sequence).

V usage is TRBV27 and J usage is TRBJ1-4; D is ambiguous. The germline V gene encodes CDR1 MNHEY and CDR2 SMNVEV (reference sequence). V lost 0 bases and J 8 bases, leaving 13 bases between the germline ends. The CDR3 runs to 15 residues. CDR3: CASSLSQVKSEKLFF. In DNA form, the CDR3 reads TGTGCCAGCAGTTTATCCCAGGTCAAATCGGAAAAACTGTTTTTT.

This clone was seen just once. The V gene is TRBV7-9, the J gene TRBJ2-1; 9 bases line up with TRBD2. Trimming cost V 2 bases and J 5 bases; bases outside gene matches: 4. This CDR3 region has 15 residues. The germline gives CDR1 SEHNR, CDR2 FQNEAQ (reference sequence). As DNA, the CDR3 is TGTGCCAGCAGCTTATTTAGCGGGGGAAACAATGAGCAGTTCTTC. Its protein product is CASSLFSGGNNEQFF.

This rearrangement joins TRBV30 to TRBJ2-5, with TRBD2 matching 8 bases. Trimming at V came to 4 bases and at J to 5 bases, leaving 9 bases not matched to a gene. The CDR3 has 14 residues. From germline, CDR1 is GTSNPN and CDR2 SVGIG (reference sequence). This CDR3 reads CAWTSGLAGETQYF. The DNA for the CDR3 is TGTGCCTGGACCTCCGGACTAGCTGGGGAGACCCAGTACTTC. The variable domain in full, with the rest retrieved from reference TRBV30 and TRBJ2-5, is SQTIHQWPATLVQPVGSPLSLECTVEGTSNPNLYWYRQAAGRGLQLLFYSVGIGQISSEVPQNLSASRPQDRQFILSSKKLLLSDSGFYLCAWTSGLAGETQYFGPGTRLLVL.

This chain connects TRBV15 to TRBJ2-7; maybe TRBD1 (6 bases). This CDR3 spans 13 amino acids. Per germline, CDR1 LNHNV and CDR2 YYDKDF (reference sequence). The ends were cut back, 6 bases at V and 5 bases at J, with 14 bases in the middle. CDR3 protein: CATSRIQGDEQYF. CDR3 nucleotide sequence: TGTGCCACCAGTAGGATACAGGGAGACGAGCAGTACTTC. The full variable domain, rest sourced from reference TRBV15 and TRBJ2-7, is DAMVIQNPRYQVTQFGKPVTLSCSQTLNHNVMYWYQQKSSQAPKLLFHYYDKDFNNEADTPDNFQSRRPNTSFCFLDIRSPGLGDTAMYLCATSRIQGDEQYFGPGTRLTVT.

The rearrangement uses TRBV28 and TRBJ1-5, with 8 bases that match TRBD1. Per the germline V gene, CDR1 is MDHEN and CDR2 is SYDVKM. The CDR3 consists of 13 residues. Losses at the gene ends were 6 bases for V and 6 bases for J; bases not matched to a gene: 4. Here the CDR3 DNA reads TGTGCCAGCAGCAACAGGGGGATTCAGCCCCAGCATTTT. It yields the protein CASSNRGIQPQHF.

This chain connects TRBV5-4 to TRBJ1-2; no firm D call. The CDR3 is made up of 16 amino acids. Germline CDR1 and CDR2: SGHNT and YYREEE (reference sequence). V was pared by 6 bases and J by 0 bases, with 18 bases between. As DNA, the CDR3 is TGTGCCAGCATTAAGTTAGGAACGGGTACTAACTATGGCTACACCTTC. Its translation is CASIKLGTGTNYGYTF.

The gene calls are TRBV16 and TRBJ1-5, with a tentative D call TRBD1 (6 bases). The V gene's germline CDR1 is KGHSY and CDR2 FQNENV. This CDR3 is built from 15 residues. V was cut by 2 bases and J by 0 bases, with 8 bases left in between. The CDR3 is CASSQDRNSNQPQHF. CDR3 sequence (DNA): TGTGCCAGCAGCCAAGACAGGAATAGCAATCAGCCCCAGCATTTT. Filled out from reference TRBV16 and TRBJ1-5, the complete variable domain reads GEEVAQTPKHLVRGEGQKAKLYCAPIKGHSYVFWYQQVLKNEFKFLISFQNENVFDETGMPKERFSAKCLPNSPCSLEIQATKLEDSAVYFCASSQDRNSNQPQHFGDGTRLSIL.

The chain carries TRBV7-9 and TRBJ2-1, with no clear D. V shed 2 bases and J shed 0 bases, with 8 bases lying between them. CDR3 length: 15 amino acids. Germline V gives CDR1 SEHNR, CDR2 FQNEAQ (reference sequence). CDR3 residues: CASSLPYSSYNEQFF. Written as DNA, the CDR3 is TGTGCCAGCAGCTTACCTTATAGCTCCTACAATGAGCAGTTCTTC.

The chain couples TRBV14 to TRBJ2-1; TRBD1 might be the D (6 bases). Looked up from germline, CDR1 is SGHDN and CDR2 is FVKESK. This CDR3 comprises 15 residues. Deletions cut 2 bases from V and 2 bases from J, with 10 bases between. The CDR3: CASSQNRVTYNEQFF. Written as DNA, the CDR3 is TGTGCCAGCAGCCAAAACAGGGTAACCTACAATGAGCAGTTCTTC.

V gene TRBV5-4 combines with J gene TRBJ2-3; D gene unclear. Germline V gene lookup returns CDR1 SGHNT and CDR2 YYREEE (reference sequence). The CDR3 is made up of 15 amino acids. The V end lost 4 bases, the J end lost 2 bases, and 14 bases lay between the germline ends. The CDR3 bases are TGTGCCAGCAGCCCTACCACGATCGTCACAGATACGCAGTATTTT. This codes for CASSPTTIVTDTQYF.

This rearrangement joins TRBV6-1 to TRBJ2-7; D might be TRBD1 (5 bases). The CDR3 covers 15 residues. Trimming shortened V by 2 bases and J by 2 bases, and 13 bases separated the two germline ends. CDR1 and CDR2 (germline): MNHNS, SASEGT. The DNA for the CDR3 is TGTGCCAGCAGTGAAATCGGACAAGTGGCCTACGAGCAGTACTTC. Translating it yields CASSEIGQVAYEQYF.

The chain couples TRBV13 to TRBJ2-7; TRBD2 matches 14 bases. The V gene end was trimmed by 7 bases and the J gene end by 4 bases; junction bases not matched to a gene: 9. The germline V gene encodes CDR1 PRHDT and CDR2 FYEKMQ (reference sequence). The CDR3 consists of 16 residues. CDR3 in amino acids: CASKNGTSGRGYEQYF. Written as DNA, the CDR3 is TGTGCCAGCAAGAACGGGACTAGCGGGAGAGGGTACGAGCAGTACTTC.

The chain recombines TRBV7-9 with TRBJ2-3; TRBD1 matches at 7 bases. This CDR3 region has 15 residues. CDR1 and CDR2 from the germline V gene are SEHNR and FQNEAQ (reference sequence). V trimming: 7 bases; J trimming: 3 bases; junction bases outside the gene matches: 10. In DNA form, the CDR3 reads TGTGCCAGCACCTCGCCAGGGGGAAGGACAGATACGCAGTATTTT. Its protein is CASTSPGGRTDTQYF.

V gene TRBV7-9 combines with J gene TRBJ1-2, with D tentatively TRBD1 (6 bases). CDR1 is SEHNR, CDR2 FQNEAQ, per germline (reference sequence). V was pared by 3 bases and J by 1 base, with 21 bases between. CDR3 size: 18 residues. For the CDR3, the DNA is TGTGCCAGCAGCTTTGGTTTTCAGGGGCCGATAAATAACTATGGCTACACCTTC. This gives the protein CASSFGFQGPINNYGYTF. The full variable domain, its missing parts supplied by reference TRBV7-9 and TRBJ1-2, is DTGVSQNPRHKITKRGQNVTFRCDPISEHNRLYWYRQTLGQGPEFLTYFQNEAQLEKSRLLSDRFSAERPKGSFSTLEIQRTEQGDSAMYLCASSFGFQGPINNYGYTFGSGTRLTVV.

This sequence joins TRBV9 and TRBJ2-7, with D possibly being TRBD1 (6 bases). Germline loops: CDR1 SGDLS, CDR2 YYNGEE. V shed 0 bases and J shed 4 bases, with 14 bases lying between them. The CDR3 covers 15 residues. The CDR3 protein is CASSVGAGENYEQYF. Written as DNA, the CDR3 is TGTGCCAGCAGCGTAGGAGCAGGGGAAAATTACGAGCAGTACTTC.

CDR3 nucleotide sequence: TGTGCCAGCTCACCCTGGACAGTTGACTATGGCTACACCTTC. This codes for CASSPWTVDYGYTF. This chain uses TRBV18 with TRBJ1-2; a weak D match, TRBD1 (6 bases). Trimming shortened V by 3 bases and J by 3 bases, and 11 bases separated the two germline ends. Germline CDR1 reads KGHSH; CDR2 reads LQKENI. The CDR3 sequence is 14 residues long. Based on the CDR3 plus reference TRBV18 and TRBJ1-2, the full variable domain is NAGVMQNPRHLVRRRGQEARLRCSPMKGHSHVYWYRQLPEEGLKFMVYLQKENIIDESGMPKERFSAEFPKEGPSILRIQQVVRGDSAAYFCASSPWTVDYGYTFGSGTRLTVV.